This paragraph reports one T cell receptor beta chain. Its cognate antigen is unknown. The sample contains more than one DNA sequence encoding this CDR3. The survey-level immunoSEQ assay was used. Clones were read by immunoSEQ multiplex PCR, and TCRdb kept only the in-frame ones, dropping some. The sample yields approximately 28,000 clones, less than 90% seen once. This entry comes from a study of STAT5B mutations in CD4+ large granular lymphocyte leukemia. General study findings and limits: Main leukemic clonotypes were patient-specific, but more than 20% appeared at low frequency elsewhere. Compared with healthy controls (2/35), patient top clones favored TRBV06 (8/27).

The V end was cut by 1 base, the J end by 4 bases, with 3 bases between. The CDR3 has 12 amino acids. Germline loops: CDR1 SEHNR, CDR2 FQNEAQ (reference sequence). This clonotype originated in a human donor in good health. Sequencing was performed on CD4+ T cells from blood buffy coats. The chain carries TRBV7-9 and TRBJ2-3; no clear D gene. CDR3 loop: CASSLDSDTQYF. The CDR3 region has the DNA TGTGCCAGCAGCTTAGACTCAGATACGCAGTATTTT.